This is a list of T cell receptor beta chains from one sample in a study of response to subunit inactivated influenza vaccine. Each CDR3 protein is one row after TCRdb ran MiXCR on the RT-PCR reads. The table has about 160,000 distinct CDR3 sequences, around 9.9% seen once. The material was non-naive T cells sorted from PBMCs, obtained 35 to 45 days after vaccination. These receptors were taken from a man aged 50 or older who received an inactivated influenza vaccine. Each CDR3 is given with its conserved first and last residue. The D gene is left open where the match is weak. Not every row has a clone size; where given, it reads once, few, many or a size class.

16,TRBJ1-6,NA,TRBV6-1,few,TGTGCCAGCAGTACCACGGGAGCTACAGTTAATTCACCCCTCCACTTT,CASSTTGATVNSPLHF
17,TRBJ2-2,TRBD2,TRBV6-2/TRBV6-3,NA,TGTGCCAGCAGTCTCCCTTCAAGACTAGCGGGGATAGGGGAGCTGTTTTTT,CASSLPSRLAGIGELFF
14,TRBJ2-3,NA,TRBV7-9,NA,TGTGCCAGCAGCTCTAGGGGGGGCACAGATACGCAGTATTTT,CASSSRGGTDTQYF
17,TRBJ1-5,NA,TRBV11-2,NA,TGTCCACCGTTAGAACCCCCTGAGCAAACTCCCCCTCAGCCCCAGCATTTT,CPPLEPPEQTPPQPQHF
16,TRBJ2-3,TRBD2,TRBV7-3,few,TGTGCCAGCAGCCTGGGACTAGCGGGTACAGGAGATACGCAGTATTTT,CASSLGLAGTGDTQYF
14,TRBJ2-2,NA,TRBV2,NA,TGTGCCACTCGGGTCGTAAGGAACACCGGGGAGCTGTTTTTT,CATRVVRNTGELFF
15,TRBJ2-5,TRBD1,TRBV7-2,NA,TGTGCCAGCAGCTTAGGTGGGACAGGCCAAGAGACCCAGTACTTC,CASSLGGTGQETQYF
13,TRBJ2-7,NA,TRBV6-2/TRBV6-3,few,TGTGCCAGCAGTTACTCAACCATGTACGAGCAGTACTTC,CASSYSTMYEQYF
15,TRBJ2-5,NA,TRBV12-3/TRBV12-4,many,TGTGCCAGCAGTACAGGTAGCGGCCTCCAAGAGACCCAGTACTTC,CASSTGSGLQETQYF
16,TRBJ1-5,TRBD1,TRBV5-1,medium-sized,TGCGCCAGCAGCTCCCGGACAGGGGACAGCAATCAGCCCCAGCATTTT,CASSSRTGDSNQPQHF
13,TRBJ2-7,NA,TRBV11-1,NA,TGTGCCAGCAGCTTAACTGCAAGCACGGAGCAGTACTTC,CASSLTASTEQYF
14,TRBJ2-1,TRBD1,TRBV20-1,few,TGCAGTGCTAGAGGGGGGGCGGGGACAGGGAATTGGTTCTTC,CSARGGAGTGNWFF
15,TRBJ2-7,TRBD2,TRBV28,few,TGTGCCAGCAGCGCCGGGACTAGCGGGAGTTGGGAGCAGTACTTC,CASSAGTSGSWEQYF
16,TRBJ2-5,TRBD1,TRBV5-1,few,TGCGCCAGCAGTACCCCCGACAGGGTAAAAGGAAGAATCCAGTACTTC,CASSTPDRVKGRIQYF
17,TRBJ2-7,NA,TRBV18,many,TGTGCCAGCTCACCACCCCCCTGGGATAAAAGCTCCTACGAGCAGTACTTC,CASSPPPWDKSSYEQYF
12,TRBJ2-3,NA,TRBV28,NA,TGTGCCAGCAGTTTCGACTTAGGCCGCTTTTATTTT,CASSFDLGRFYF
15,TRBJ2-3,TRBD1,TRBV12-3/TRBV12-4,NA,TGTGCCAGCACCGGGGTGGCAGGGGGCTCGGATACGCAGTATTTT,CASTGVAGGSDTQYF
16,TRBJ2-1,NA,TRBV29-1,few,TGCAGCGTTGACGACCCATACAAGGGGGTCTACAATGAGCAGTTCTTC,CSVDDPYKGVYNEQFF
16,TRBJ1-2,TRBD1,TRBV20-1,NA,TGCAGTGCTAGGCCTTGGGACAGGGGCAGGGACTATGGCTACACCTTC,CSARPWDRGRDYGYTF
11,TRBJ2-7,NA,TRBV5-1,many,TGCGCCAGCAGCTTGGTGGGGGAGCAGTACTTC,CASSLVGEQYF
15,TRBJ2-3,NA,TRBV6-2/TRBV6-3,NA,TGTGCCAGCGCCCCGCACGGGGCGGGCACAGATACGCAGTATTTT,CASAPHGAGTDTQYF
16,TRBJ2-1,TRBD2,TRBV6-1,many,TGTGCCAGCAGTCCTCCGGGACTAGGGGGGTCCAATGAGCAGTTCTTC,CASSPPGLGGSNEQFF
18,TRBJ2-1,TRBD2,TRBV28,many,TGTGCCAGCAGTCAATCACCGGGACTAGGTGCCCTTGACAATGAGCAGTTCTTC,CASSQSPGLGALDNEQFF
13,TRBJ1-2,NA,TRBV10-2,NA,TGCGCCAGCAGTGACGATAAGGACTATGGCTACACCTTC,CASSDDKDYGYTF
16,TRBJ2-3,TRBD2,TRBV7-9,NA,TGTGCCAGCAGCCTTGGGACTAGCGGGTTCTCAGATACGCAGTATTTT,CASSLGTSGFSDTQYF
13,TRBJ2-1,NA,TRBV7-3,few,TGTGCCAGCAGCCTCCAAAGCGGCAATGAGCAGTTCTTC,CASSLQSGNEQFF
16,TRBJ2-5,TRBD2,TRBV9,few,TGTGCCAGCAGCGTTACTAGCGGGAGAGCCAGGGAGACCCAGTACTTC,CASSVTSGRARETQYF
14,TRBJ2-3,NA,TRBV28,many,TGTGCCAGCAGCCCGGTGCCTAGGACAGATACGCAGTATTTT,CASSPVPRTDTQYF
13,TRBJ2-1,TRBD2,TRBV10-3,NA,TGTGCCATCAGTGCGGGACTAGACAATGAGCAGTTCTTC,CAISAGLDNEQFF
17,TRBJ2-3,NA,TRBV24-1,NA,TGTGCCACCAGTGAGCCCGGGTTACGGGGGGCGCAAAATACGCAGTATTTT,CATSEPGLRGAQNTQYF
14,TRBJ2-3,NA,TRBV10-1,NA,TGCGCCAGCAGTGAGGCGGGACGACTGCATACGCAGTATTTT,CASSEAGRLHTQYF
17,TRBJ2-3,NA,TRBV5-1,few,TGCGCCAGCAGCTTGTTATCAGCGGCGACTAGCACAGATACGCAGTATTTT,CASSLLSAATSTDTQYF
15,TRBJ1-4,TRBD1,TRBV7-9,many,TGTGCCAGCAGCTCCCCGACAGGGTCGGAGGAAAAACTGTTTTTT,CASSSPTGSEEKLFF
14,TRBJ1-2,TRBD1,TRBV20-1,NA,TGCAGTGCCATCCGGGACAGGGGGTCCTATGGCTACACCTTC,CSAIRDRGSYGYTF
15,TRBJ2-1,TRBD2,TRBV7-6,NA,TGTGCCAGCAGCTTAAGCGGGAGGGCTAACAATGAGCAGTTCTTC,CASSLSGRANNEQFF
14,TRBJ2-3,TRBD1,TRBV11-2,NA,TGTGCCAGCAGCTTCGACAGGGGGCTGCATACGCAGTATTTT,CASSFDRGLHTQYF
16,TRBJ2-5,TRBD2,TRBV28,NA,TGTGCCAGCAGGTCAGGACTAGCGGGAGTACAAGAGACCCAGTACTTC,CASRSGLAGVQETQYF
19,TRBJ2-3,NA,TRBV10-3,few,TGTGCCATCAGTGTGCGGGACAGAGATTTACAACAGCTCACAGATACGCAGTATTTT,CAISVRDRDLQQLTDTQYF
13,TRBJ2-5,NA,TRBV5-1,many,TGCGCCAGCAGACAGGGCCTCCAAGAGACCCAGTACTTC,CASRQGLQETQYF
13,TRBJ1-2,NA,TRBV6-1,few,TGTGCCAGCAGGGTACAGGGTGGGTATGGCTACACCTTC,CASRVQGGYGYTF
12,TRBJ2-2,NA,TRBV24-1,many,TGTGCCACCAGTGATCGGGCCGGGGAGCTGTTTTTT,CATSDRAGELFF
13,TRBJ2-7,NA,TRBV6-2/TRBV6-3,many,TGTGCCAGCAGTTCGCCAGATCCCTACGAGCAGTACTTC,CASSSPDPYEQYF
14,TRBJ2-7,NA,TRBV9,NA,TGTGCCAGCAGCCTTCTAGACGGCTCCTACGAGCAGTACTTC,CASSLLDGSYEQYF
16,TRBJ1-4,NA,TRBV12-3/TRBV12-4,many,TGTGCCAGCAGCTCGGGACGAACGCGCGGCGCGGAAAAACTGTTTTTT,CASSSGRTRGAEKLFF
14,TRBJ2-7,TRBD2,TRBV20-1,once,TGCAGTGCTTCTTCTAGCGGGACTTCCTACGAGCAGTACTTC,CSASSSGTSYEQYF